What follows are 19 T cell receptor beta chains derived from one specimen sequenced in a study of CD8 T cells in ankylosing spondylitis. In TCRdb, the 5' RACE reads were re-called with MiXCR into one record per CDR3 protein. The table lists 340,000 or so distinct CDR3 sequences, roughly 14% of them singletons. Sequenced material: blood, either unsorted or a sorted T cell fraction (not recorded which). These receptors were taken from a male donor with ankylosing spondylitis or in good health (not recorded which).

This clonotype has only a few counts. The chain couples TRBV20-1 to TRBJ2-3; D not resolved. The CDR3 totals 12 residues. In germline, CDR1 is DFQATT, CDR2 SNEGSKA (reference sequence). V lost 3 bases, J lost 4 bases, and 8 bases lay in between. CDR3: CSARPSADTQYF. The DNA of the CDR3 is TGCAGTGCTAGGCCCTCCGCAGATACGCAGTATTTT.

This clonotype appeared a few times. The rearrangement joins TRBV3-1 to TRBJ2-7; 7 bases line up with TRBD2. V was clipped by 1 base and J by 5 bases; unmatched bases: 5. This CDR3 spans 14 amino acids. CDR1 is LGHDT and CDR2 is YNNKEL in the germline V gene (reference sequence). The CDR3 spells CASSQAGGGNEQYF. The CDR3 DNA is TGTGCCAGCAGCCAAGCGGGGGGAGGGAACGAGCAGTACTTC.

In its sample, this clonotype was seen a few times. J is TRBJ1-4 and V is TRBV28; D is undetermined. The length of the CDR3 is 13 residues. Germline values: CDR1 MDHEN, CDR2 SYDVKM. V lost 8 bases and J lost 8, with 15 bases in between. CDR3 bases: TGTGCCAGCGGGGTTAACTCGGGGGAAAAACTGTTTTTT. Amino acids: CASGVNSGEKLFF.

At least ten counts were recorded for this clonotype. V and J are TRBV12-3 or TRBV12-4 and TRBJ2-7; 7 bases map to TRBD1. V dropped 6 bases and J dropped 1; count of bases not matched to a gene: 6. The CDR3 extends over 14 amino acids. The CDR3: CASRRQGSSYEQYF. The CDR3 DNA follows: TGTGCCAGCAGGAGACAGGGCTCATCCTACGAGCAGTACTTC.

The gene calls are TRBV6-1 and TRBJ2-7, with D tentatively TRBD2 (6 bases). This CDR3 is built from 13 residues. Between the trimmed V and J ends, which lost 6 bases and 2 bases, there was a span of 11 bases. The germline CDR1 and CDR2 sequences are MNHNS and SASEGT. CDR3 in DNA: TGTGCCAGCAGCGCGGGACCGACCTACGAGCAGTACTTC. Encoded protein: CASSAGPTYEQYF.

This chain joins TRBV29-1 and TRBJ2-3; 7 bases fit TRBD1. Germline CDR1 reads SQVTM; CDR2 reads ANQGSEA. The CDR3 consists of 15 residues. V lost 3 bases and J lost 2; bases outside the gene matches: 8. The DNA for the CDR3 is TGCAGCGTTGAGAGGGACAGTTCCTACACAGATACGCAGTATTTT. Its translation is CSVERDSSYTDTQYF.

This clonotype was detected only a few times. The chain joins TRBV20-1 to TRBJ2-4, with D perhaps assigned TRBD1 or TRBD2 (5 bases each). V shed 3 bases and J shed 13 bases, with 13 bases lying between them. Germline CDR1 is DFQATT and CDR2 is SNEGSKA (reference sequence). The CDR3 consists of 11 residues. The chain's CDR3 is CSASVGGRQYF. The CDR3 DNA reads as TGCAGTGCTAGCGTTGGGGGACGGCAGTACTTC.

This clonotype was found a few times. This chain uses TRBV29-1 with TRBJ2-7; 8 nucleotides agree with TRBD2. Germline V gene data show CDR1 as SQVTM and CDR2 as ANQGSEA. The V and J ends lost 4 bases and 2 bases, in that order; junction bases with no gene match: 4. This CDR3 is built from 13 residues. CDR3 sequence reads: CSVGVSGAYEQYF. DNA of the CDR3: TGCAGCGTTGGAGTTAGCGGGGCCTACGAGCAGTACTTC.

This clonotype was counted a few times. The chain employs TRBV20-1 and TRBJ2-1; no reliable D call. V lost 5 bases to trimming and J lost 2 bases, with 13 bases between them. Germline V gene sequence: CDR1 DFQATT, CDR2 SNEGSKA (reference sequence). The CDR3 length is 14 residues. The CDR3 DNA is TGCAGTGCTGACCGACACGGAACCTACAATGAGCAGTTCTTC. Amino acid sequence: CSADRHGTYNEQFF.

J is TRBJ2-2 and V is TRBV30; 7 bases match TRBD1. The length of the CDR3 is 14 residues. Trimming took 4 bases from V and 3 from J; bases not matched to a gene: 5. Germline V gives CDR1 GTSNPN, CDR2 SVGIG (reference sequence). The CDR3 nucleotides are TGTGCCTGGAACAGACAGGGCTACACCGGGGAGCTGTTTTTT. Translating gives CAWNRQGYTGELFF.

The CDR3 protein is CAARSGPNEQFF. CDR3 nucleotides: TGTGCCGCCCGAAGCGGACCCAATGAGCAGTTCTTC. This chain connects TRBV12-3 or TRBV12-4 to TRBJ2-1, with D possibly being TRBD2 (5 bases). The CDR3 is 12 residues long. Trimming took 11 bases from V and 6 from J, leaving 14 bases between them.

This clonotype was picked up a small number of times. The chain recombines TRBV18 with TRBJ2-7; D is ambiguous. Trimming took 2 bases from V and 6 from J, leaving 8 bases between them. The germline V gene has CDR1 KGHSH and CDR2 LQKENI. The CDR3 is made up of 12 amino acids. The DNA for the CDR3 is TGTGCCAGCTCACCAAGGGAAGGCGAGCAGTACTTC. Its protein is CASSPREGEQYF.

The chain is built from TRBV20-1 and TRBJ2-1; 8 bases agree with TRBD2. The germline V gene encodes CDR1 DFQATT and CDR2 SNEGSKA (reference sequence). Germline trimming cut 6 bases from V and 2 bases from J; bases unmatched to any gene: 3. The CDR3 runs 13 residues. CDR3 residues: CSARAGAYNEQFF. The CDR3 region has the DNA TGCAGTGCCCGAGCGGGAGCCTACAATGAGCAGTTCTTC.

The CDR3 sequence: CSAKDLLKQYF. CDR3 nucleotide sequence: TGCAGTGCCAAGGACTTGTTGAAGCAGTACTTC. The chain carries TRBV20-1 and TRBJ2-7; D possibly corresponds to TRBD2 (5 bases). The ends were cut back, 6 bases at V and 8 bases at J, with 14 bases in the middle. Germline values: CDR1 DFQATT, CDR2 SNEGSKA (reference sequence). This CDR3 has 11 residues.

This clonotype was counted only a few times. The chain employs TRBV2 and TRBJ2-5; D is possibly TRBD1 or TRBD2 (5 bases each). This CDR3 region has 14 residues. V lost 6 bases and J lost 5, with 16 bases in between. CDR1 and CDR2 (germline): SNHLY, FYNNEI. CDR3 nucleotide sequence: TGTGCCAGCAGAGTGGGGGTCCCGGGGGAGACCCAGTACTTC. This codes for CASRVGVPGETQYF.

This chain joins TRBV5-1 and TRBJ2-5; TRBD2 agrees at 13 bases. CDR3 size: 15 residues. Unmatched junction bases numbered 4, after V lost 3 bases and J lost 5 bases. Germline V gene data show CDR1 as SGHRS and CDR2 as YFSETQ. The CDR3 nucleotides read TGCGCCAGCAGCTCTGGGACTAGCGGGAAGGAGACCCAGTACTTC. Its translation is CASSSGTSGKETQYF.

The chain uses TRBV7-6 and TRBJ2-5; possible D gene TRBD2, 5 bases. CDR1 and CDR2 (germline): SGHVS, FNYEAQ. V was clipped by 0 bases and J by 10 bases, with 15 bases between them. The CDR3 covers 14 residues. The CDR3 reads CASSLAWTPPNQYF. CDR3 DNA: TGTGCCAGCAGCTTAGCATGGACTCCTCCGAACCAGTACTTC.

The chain employs TRBV19 and TRBJ2-7; 7 bases match TRBD1. V trimming: 8 bases; J trimming: 4 bases; junction bases outside the gene matches: 5. Germline values: CDR1 LNHDA, CDR2 SQIVND (reference sequence). The CDR3 is 12 amino acids. The CDR3 is CASGDRVYEQYF. The CDR3 nucleotides are TGTGCCAGTGGGGACAGAGTTTACGAGCAGTACTTC. Drawing the rest from reference TRBV19 and TRBJ2-7, the complete variable domain is DGGITQSPKYLFRKEGQNVTLSCEQNLNHDAMYWYRQDPGQGLRLIYYSQIVNDFQKGDIAEGYSVSREKKESFPLTVTSAQKNPTAFYLCASGDRVYEQYFGPGTRLTVT.

The gene calls are TRBV19 and TRBJ2-1; D is unresolved. With 5 bases removed from V and 6 bases from J, the gap between germline ends came to 14 bases. Per the germline V gene, CDR1 is LNHDA and CDR2 is SQIVND (reference sequence). The CDR3 runs to 14 residues. The CDR3 nucleotides read TGTGCCAGTAGTGTCACAGAAAATTCCAATGAGCAGTTCTTC. It specifies CASSVTENSNEQFF.